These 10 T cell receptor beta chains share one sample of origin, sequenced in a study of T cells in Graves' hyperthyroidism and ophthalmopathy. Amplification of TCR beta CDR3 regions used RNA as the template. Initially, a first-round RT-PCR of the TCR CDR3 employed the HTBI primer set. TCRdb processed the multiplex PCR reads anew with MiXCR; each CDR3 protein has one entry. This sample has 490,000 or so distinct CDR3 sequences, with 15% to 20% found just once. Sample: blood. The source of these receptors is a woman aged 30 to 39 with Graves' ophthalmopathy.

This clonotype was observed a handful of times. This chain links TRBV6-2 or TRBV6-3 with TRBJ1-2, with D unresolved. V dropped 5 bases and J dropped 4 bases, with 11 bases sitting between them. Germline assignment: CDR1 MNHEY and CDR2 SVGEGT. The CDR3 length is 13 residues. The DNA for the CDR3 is TGTGCCAGCAGTCCGGGATACACCTATGGCTACACCTTC. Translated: CASSPGYTYGYTF.

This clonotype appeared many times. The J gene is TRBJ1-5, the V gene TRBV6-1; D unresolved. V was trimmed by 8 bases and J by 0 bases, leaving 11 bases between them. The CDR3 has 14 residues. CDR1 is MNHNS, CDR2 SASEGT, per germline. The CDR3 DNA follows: TGTGCCAGCCACTTAGCCGGTAGCAATCAGCCCCAGCATTTT. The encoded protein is CASHLAGSNQPQHF.

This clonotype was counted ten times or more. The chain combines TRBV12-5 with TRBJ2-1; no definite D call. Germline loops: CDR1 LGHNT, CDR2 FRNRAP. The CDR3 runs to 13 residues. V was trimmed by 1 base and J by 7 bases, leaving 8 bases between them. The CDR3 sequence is CASGLDYGNEQFF. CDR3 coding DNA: TGTGCTAGTGGTTTGGACTACGGAAATGAGCAGTTCTTC.

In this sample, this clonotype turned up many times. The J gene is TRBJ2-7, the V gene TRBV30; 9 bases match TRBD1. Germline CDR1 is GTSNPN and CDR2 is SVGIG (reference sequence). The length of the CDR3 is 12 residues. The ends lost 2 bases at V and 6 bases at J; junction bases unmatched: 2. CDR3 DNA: TGTGCCTGGAGTTTGACAGGGGGCGAGCAGTACTTC. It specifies CAWSLTGGEQYF.

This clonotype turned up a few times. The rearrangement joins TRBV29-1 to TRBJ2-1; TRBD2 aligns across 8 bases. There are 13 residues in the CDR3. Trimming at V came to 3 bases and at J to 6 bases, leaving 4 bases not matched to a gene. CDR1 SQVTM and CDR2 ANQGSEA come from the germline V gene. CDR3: CSVDVGTSNEQFF. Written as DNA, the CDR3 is TGCAGCGTTGATGTCGGGACTAGCAATGAGCAGTTCTTC.

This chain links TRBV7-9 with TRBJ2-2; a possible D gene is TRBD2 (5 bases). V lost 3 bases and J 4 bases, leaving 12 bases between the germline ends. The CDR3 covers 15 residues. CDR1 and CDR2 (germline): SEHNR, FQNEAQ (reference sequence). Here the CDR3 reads CASSFSPRGTGELFF. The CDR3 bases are TGTGCCAGCAGCTTCAGCCCCCGGGGCACCGGGGAGCTGTTTTTT. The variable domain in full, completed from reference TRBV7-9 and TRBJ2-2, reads DTGVSQNPRHKITKRGQNVTFRCDPISEHNRLYWYRQTLGQGPEFLTYFQNEAQLEKSRLLSDRFSAERPKGSFSTLEIQRTEQGDSAMYLCASSFSPRGTGELFFGEGSRLTVL.

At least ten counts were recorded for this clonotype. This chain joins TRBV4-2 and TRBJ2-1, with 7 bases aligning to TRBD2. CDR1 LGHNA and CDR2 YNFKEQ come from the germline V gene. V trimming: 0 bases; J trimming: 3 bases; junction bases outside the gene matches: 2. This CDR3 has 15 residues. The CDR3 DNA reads TGTGCCAGCAGCCAAGACGGCGGGAGCTACAATGAGCAGTTCTTC. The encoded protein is CASSQDGGSYNEQFF.

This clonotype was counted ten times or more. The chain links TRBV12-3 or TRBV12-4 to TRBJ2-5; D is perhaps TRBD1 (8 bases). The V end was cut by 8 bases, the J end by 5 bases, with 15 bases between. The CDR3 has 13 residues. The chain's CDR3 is CASQTGGGETQYF. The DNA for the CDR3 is TGTGCCAGCCAAACAGGGGGAGGGGAGACCCAGTACTTC.

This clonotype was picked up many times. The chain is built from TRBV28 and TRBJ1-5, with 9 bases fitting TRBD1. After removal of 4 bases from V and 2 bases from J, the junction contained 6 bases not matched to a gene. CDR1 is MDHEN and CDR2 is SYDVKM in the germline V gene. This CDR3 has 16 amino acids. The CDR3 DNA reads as TGTGCCAGCAGTTCATTGGACAGGGGTGGCAATCAGCCCCAGCATTTT. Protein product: CASSSLDRGGNQPQHF.

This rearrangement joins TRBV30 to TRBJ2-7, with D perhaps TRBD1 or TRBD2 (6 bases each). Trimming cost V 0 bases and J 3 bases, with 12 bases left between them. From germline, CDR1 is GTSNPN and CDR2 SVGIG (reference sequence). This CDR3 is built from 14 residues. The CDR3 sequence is CAWSVGGHFYEQYF. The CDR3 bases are TGTGCCTGGAGTGTGGGGGGACATTTCTACGAGCAGTACTTC.